At least ten counts were recorded for the clone carrying this T cell receptor beta chain. In germline, CDR1 is MNHNS, CDR2 SASEGT. The CDR3 is 14 amino acids. The V and J ends lost 7 bases and 7 bases respectively, with 16 bases between them. TCRdb re-analysed the 5' RACE reads in MiXCR, keeping a single row per CDR3 protein. The sample has a few hundred thousand distinct CDR3 sequences; 9.6% are singletons. The data originate from a study of identical twins. This sample was shared with a second study, whose subject was yellow fever vaccine responses in identical twins. From that report: The authors reported partly convergent, partly personalized vaccine responses in identical twins.

V usage is TRBV6-1 and J usage is TRBJ2-2, with a tentative D call TRBD1 (6 bases). This receptor was identified in a woman younger than 30 in good health. Material: PBMCs. Written as DNA, the CDR3 is TGTGCCAGCATCCACAGGGTGCTCGGCGGGGAGCTGTTTTTT. Amino acid sequence: CASIHRVLGGELFF.